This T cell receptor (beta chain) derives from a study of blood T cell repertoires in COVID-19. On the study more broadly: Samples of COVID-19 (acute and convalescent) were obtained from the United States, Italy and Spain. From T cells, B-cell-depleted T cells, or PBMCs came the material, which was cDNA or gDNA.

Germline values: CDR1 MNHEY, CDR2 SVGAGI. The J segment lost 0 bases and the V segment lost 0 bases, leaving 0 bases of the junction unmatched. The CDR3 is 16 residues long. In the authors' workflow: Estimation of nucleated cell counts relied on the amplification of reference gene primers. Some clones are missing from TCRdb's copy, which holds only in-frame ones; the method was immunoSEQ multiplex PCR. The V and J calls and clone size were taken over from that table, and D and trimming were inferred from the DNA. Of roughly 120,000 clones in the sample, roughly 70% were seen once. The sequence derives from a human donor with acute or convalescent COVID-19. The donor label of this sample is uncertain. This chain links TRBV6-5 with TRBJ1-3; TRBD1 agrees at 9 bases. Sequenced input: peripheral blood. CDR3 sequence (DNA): TGTGCCAGCAGTTACTCGGGACAGGGCTCTGGAAACACCATATATTTT. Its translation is CASSYSGQGSGNTIYF.